This passage covers 18 T cell receptor beta chains from one sample sequenced in a study of PD-L1 blockade in urothelial cancer. This table comes from immunoSEQ multiplex PCR, and its TCRdb copy is limited to in-frame clones, with some not included. Of approximately 88,000 clones listed, 84% were seen once; the top ten hold around 2%. Described time point: pretreatment peripheral blood. The input for sequencing was PBMCs, taken around atezolizumab (anti-PD-L1) treatment. All receptors come from a man aged 60 to 75 with urothelial cancer.

The chain uses TRBV7-6 and TRBJ1-5; weak D call: TRBD1 (6 bases). Per the germline V gene, CDR1 is SGHVS and CDR2 is FNYEAQ. This CDR3 spans 15 amino acids. The V end lost 4 bases, the J end lost 0 bases, and 10 bases lay between the germline ends. In nucleotides, the CDR3 is TGTGCCAGCAGCTGCAGGACAGATAGCAATCAGCCCCAGCATTTT. Its translation is CASSCRTDSNQPQHF.

This clone was detected a few times. The chain links TRBV27 to TRBJ1-5, with a tentative D call TRBD1 (5 bases). The V end was cut by 4 bases, the J end by 1 base, with 11 bases between. Germline loops: CDR1 MNHEY, CDR2 SMNVEV (reference sequence). This CDR3 spans 15 amino acids. CDR3 bases: TGTGCCAGCAGTTCCCAGGGTAGGAGCAATCAGCCCCAGCATTTT. Translation: CASSSQGRSNQPQHF.

This chain links TRBV7-9 with TRBJ2-5; maybe TRBD2 (5 bases). From germline, CDR1 is SEHNR and CDR2 FQNEAQ (reference sequence). This CDR3 has 15 residues. The V end lost 0 bases, the J end lost 2 bases, and 10 bases lay between the germline ends. CDR3 region: CASSLAPTGQETQYF. The CDR3 bases are TGTGCCAGCAGCTTAGCCCCCACGGGACAAGAGACCCAGTACTTC.

The chain couples TRBV25-1 to TRBJ1-4; 8 bases are a match to TRBD1. V trimming: 4 bases; J trimming: 5 bases; junction bases outside the gene matches: 9. The CDR3 is 16 amino acids. Germline V gene data show CDR1 as MGHDK and CDR2 as SYGVNS. For the CDR3, the DNA is TGTGCCAGCAGTGCCCCCCGGACAGGGATGAATGAAAAACTGTTTTTT. This gives the protein CASSAPRTGMNEKLFF.

The chain couples TRBV20-1 to TRBJ2-5, with no clear D. With 5 bases removed from V and 2 bases from J, the gap between germline ends came to 6 bases. This CDR3 is built from 11 residues. In germline, CDR1 is DFQATT, CDR2 SNEGSKA (reference sequence). The CDR3 here is CSALNQETQYF. In DNA form, the CDR3 reads TGCAGTGCTCTTAATCAAGAGACCCAGTACTTC.

The chain carries TRBV5-1 and TRBJ1-6; D is unclear. The V and J ends lost 4 bases and 5 bases respectively, with 10 bases between them. Germline CDR1 is SGHRS and CDR2 is YFSETQ. The CDR3 has 14 amino acids. CDR3 sequence (DNA): TGCGCCAGCAGCGAACGGACTAATAATTCACCCCTCCACTTT. Translated, it gives CASSERTNNSPLHF.

The rearrangement uses TRBV7-2 and TRBJ2-5; a possible D gene is TRBD1 (6 bases). Deletions cut 5 bases from V and 7 bases from J, with 17 bases between. The CDR3 has 14 amino acids. Germline V CDR1 and CDR2: SGHTA, FQGNSA. CDR3 loop: CASSPGAGSGTQYF. In DNA, the CDR3 is TGTGCCAGCAGCCCAGGGGCAGGCTCTGGGACCCAGTACTTC.

V is TRBV6-1 and J is TRBJ2-2; 7 nucleotides match TRBD2. Germline loops: CDR1 MNHNS, CDR2 SASEGT. V lost 6 bases and J lost 5; bases outside the gene matches: 3. The CDR3 sequence is 13 residues long. In DNA, the CDR3 is TGTGCCAGCAGAAATAGCGGGACCGGGGAGCTGTTTTTT. Protein: CASRNSGTGELFF.

The chain carries TRBV19 and TRBJ2-1; 9 nucleotides agree with TRBD2. The V gene's germline CDR1 is LNHDA and CDR2 SQIVND (reference sequence). J lost 10 bases, V lost 6 bases, and 10 bases had no gene match. The CDR3 has 14 amino acids. CDR3 in amino acids: CASSITTSGPEQFF. CDR3 bases: TGTGCCAGTAGCATCACGACTAGCGGCCCCGAGCAGTTCTTC.

The gene calls are TRBV18 and TRBJ2-4; 10 bases are a match to TRBD1. This CDR3 is built from 16 residues. The V and J ends lost 2 bases and 8 bases, in that order; junction bases with no gene match: 9. From germline, CDR1 is KGHSH and CDR2 LQKENI. The CDR3 region has the DNA TGTGCCAGCTCACCAGGGACAGGGGCGGGGATCGACATTCAGTACTTC. Its protein product is CASSPGTGAGIDIQYF.

The rearrangement links TRBV19 to TRBJ2-3; 11 bases are shared with TRBD2. Germline CDR1 is LNHDA and CDR2 is SQIVND (reference sequence). V shed 2 bases, J shed 5 bases, and the junction held 3 bases outside the gene matches. This CDR3 is built from 15 residues. The CDR3 DNA reads as TGTGCCAGTAGTATACTAGCGGGGGGAAGAGATACGCAGTATTTT. Protein sequence: CASSILAGGRDTQYF.

The chain recombines TRBV4-1 with TRBJ1-2; 7 nucleotides match TRBD1. The CDR3 totals 15 residues. V shed 0 bases, J shed 4 bases, and the junction held 5 bases outside the gene matches. Per the germline V gene, CDR1 is MGHRA and CDR2 is YSYEKL. The CDR3 is CASSQDTQGIYGYTF. CDR3 DNA sequence: TGCGCCAGCAGCCAAGACACACAGGGGATCTATGGCTACACCTTC.

The chain carries TRBV5-1 and TRBJ2-7; perhaps TRBD2 as D (6 bases). From germline, CDR1 is SGHRS and CDR2 YFSETQ. Trimming shortened V by 3 bases and J by 5 bases, and 21 bases separated the two germline ends. The CDR3 is 16 residues long. The CDR3 DNA is TGCGCCAGCAGCTCGTCCCAGGACTGGCGGGGCGACGAGCAGTACTTC. It is translated as CASSSSQDWRGDEQYF.

The DNA of the CDR3 is TGTGCCAGCAGTCAAACACCGGGACAGGGGGGAGAGACCCAGTACTTC. Translated, it gives CASSQTPGQGGETQYF. The chain combines TRBV5-4 with TRBJ2-5; 11 bases are a match to TRBD1. The CDR3 is 16 amino acids. Germline lookup yields CDR1 SGHNT and CDR2 YYREEE (reference sequence). V lost 5 bases and J lost 4; bases outside the gene matches: 10.

There are a few counts of this clone. V is TRBV7-3 and J is TRBJ2-2; D is unresolved. V was trimmed by 5 bases and J by 1 base, leaving 14 bases between them. Germline lookup yields CDR1 SGHTA and CDR2 FQGTGA. The CDR3 extends over 16 amino acids. This CDR3 is CASSNSARMNTGELFF. CDR3 in DNA: TGTGCCAGCAGCAATTCGGCCAGGATGAACACCGGGGAGCTGTTTTTT.

The chain links TRBV19 to TRBJ1-3; 7 bases are a match to TRBD1. Germline V CDR1 and CDR2: LNHDA, SQIVND (reference sequence). This CDR3 contains 13 residues. The V and J ends lost 8 bases and 4 bases, in that order; junction bases with no gene match: 5. CDR3: CASGGTAGNTIYF. The CDR3 nucleotides are TGTGCCAGTGGCGGGACAGCAGGAAACACCATATATTTT.

The chain couples TRBV13 to TRBJ1-5; 7 nucleotides match TRBD1. The CDR3 has 14 residues. Germline assignment: CDR1 PRHDT and CDR2 FYEKMQ (reference sequence). The junction had 6 bases not matched to a gene; V was cut back by 3 bases and J by 7 bases. For the CDR3, the DNA is TGTGCCAGCAGCTTGAGGGACAGTGGACAGCCCCAGCATTTT. Protein: CASSLRDSGQPQHF.

This chain joins TRBV6-5 and TRBJ2-2, with D unresolved. Between the trimmed V and J ends, which lost 2 bases and 1 base, there was a span of 8 bases. CDR1 is MNHEY, CDR2 SVGAGI, per germline. CDR3 length equals 15 residues. In nucleotides, the CDR3 is TGTGCCAGCAGTTACATGGCTCAGAACACCGGGGAGCTGTTTTTT. Protein sequence: CASSYMAQNTGELFF.